What follows is one T cell receptor (beta chain) and its context. Its antigen is as yet unknown. This specimen belongs to a study of Ad26.COV2.S vaccination and SARS-CoV-2 variants. J was trimmed by 4 bases and V by 0 bases; bases with no gene match: 5. This CDR3 contains 16 residues. CDR1 SGHDT and CDR2 YYEEEE come from the germline V gene. The repertoire was sequenced with immunoSEQ multiplex PCR; TCRdb's copy has only in-frame clones and lacks some. Altogether roughly 300,000 clones are present, around 88% being singletons, with the ten largest covering about 10%. Treatment described: some 19 received Ad26.COV2.S at low or high dose, single or two shots; 5 received placebo; per-sample allocation not given. Following the first vaccine or placebo injection, samples were taken on day 63. Overall study findings and caveats: Vaccinated individuals (as opposed to placebo recipients) had higher spike-specific TCR breadth. Placebo and vaccine recipients had non-spike TCR breadth that was similar.

This material consisted of peripheral blood, taken in a trial of Ad26.COV2.S vaccine versus placebo. The receptor's source is a person aged 18-65 years who received the Ad26.COV2.S COVID-19 vaccine or a placebo. The chain links TRBV5-6 to TRBJ2-1, with 9 bases that match TRBD1. This CDR3 reads CASSLAGDRAYNEQFF. The CDR3 DNA sequence: TGTGCCAGCAGCTTGGCGGGGGACAGGGCGTACAATGAGCAGTTCTTC.